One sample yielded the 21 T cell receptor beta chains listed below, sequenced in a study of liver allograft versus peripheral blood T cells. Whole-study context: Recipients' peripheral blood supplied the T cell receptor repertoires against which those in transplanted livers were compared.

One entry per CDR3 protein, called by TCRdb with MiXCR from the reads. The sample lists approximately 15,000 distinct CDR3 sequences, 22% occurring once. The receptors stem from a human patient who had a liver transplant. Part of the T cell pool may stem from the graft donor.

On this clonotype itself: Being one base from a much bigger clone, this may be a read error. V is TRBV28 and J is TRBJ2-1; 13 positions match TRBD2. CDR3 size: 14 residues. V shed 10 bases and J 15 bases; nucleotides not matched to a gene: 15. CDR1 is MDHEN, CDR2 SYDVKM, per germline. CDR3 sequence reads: CANTPAGLAGEAFF. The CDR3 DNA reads TGTGCCAACACCCCCGCAGGACTAGCGGGAGAGGCGTTCTTC.

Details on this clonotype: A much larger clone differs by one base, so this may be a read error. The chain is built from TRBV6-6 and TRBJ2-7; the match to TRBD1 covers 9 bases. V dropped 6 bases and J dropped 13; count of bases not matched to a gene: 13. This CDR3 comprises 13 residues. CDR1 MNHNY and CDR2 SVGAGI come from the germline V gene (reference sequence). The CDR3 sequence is CASRIDTGTGPYF. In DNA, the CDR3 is TGTGCCAGCAGAATCGACACCGGGACAGGGCCCTACTTC.

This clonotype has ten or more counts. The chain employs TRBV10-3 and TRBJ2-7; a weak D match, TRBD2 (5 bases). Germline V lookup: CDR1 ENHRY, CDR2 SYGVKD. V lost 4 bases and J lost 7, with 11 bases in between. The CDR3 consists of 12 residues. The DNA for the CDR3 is TGTGCCATCAGTGGCGGGCAATGGGAGCAGTACTTC. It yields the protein CAISGGQWEQYF.

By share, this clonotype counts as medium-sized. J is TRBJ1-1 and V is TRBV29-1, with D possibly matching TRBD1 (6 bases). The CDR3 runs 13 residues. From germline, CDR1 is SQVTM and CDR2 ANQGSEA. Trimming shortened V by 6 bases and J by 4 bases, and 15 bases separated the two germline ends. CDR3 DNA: TGCAGCGTGCGAATGACAGGAAGCACTGAAGCTTTCTTT. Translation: CSVRMTGSTEAFF.

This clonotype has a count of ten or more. DNA of the CDR3: TGTGCCAGCAGTTCGGCCGGGAACACTGAAGCTTTCTTT. Its protein is CASSSAGNTEAFF. The gene calls are TRBV28 and TRBJ1-1; D is ambiguous. The CDR3 is 13 residues long. Germline values: CDR1 MDHEN, CDR2 SYDVKM. Deletions cut 4 bases from V and 1 base from J, with 7 bases between.

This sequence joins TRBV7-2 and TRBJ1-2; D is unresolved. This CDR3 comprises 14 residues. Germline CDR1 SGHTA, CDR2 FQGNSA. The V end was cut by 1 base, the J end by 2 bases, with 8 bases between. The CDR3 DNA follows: TGTGCCAGCAGCTTAGGGGGAGACAACTATGGCTACACCTTC. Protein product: CASSLGGDNYGYTF.

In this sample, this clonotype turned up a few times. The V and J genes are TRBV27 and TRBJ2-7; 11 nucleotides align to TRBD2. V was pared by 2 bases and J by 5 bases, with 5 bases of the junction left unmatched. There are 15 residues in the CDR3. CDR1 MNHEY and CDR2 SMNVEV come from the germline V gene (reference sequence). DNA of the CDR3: TGTGCCAGCAGTTTAGGTAGCGGGAGGGTTGACGAGCAGTACTTC. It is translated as CASSLGSGRVDEQYF.

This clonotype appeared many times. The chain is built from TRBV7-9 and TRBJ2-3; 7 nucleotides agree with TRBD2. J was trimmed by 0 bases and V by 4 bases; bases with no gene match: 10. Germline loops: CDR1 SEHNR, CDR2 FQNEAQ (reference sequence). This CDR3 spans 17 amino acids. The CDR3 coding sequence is TGTGCCAGCAGCTCGCGTGGGGGGGAGGGTAGCACAGATACGCAGTATTTT. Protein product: CASSSRGGEGSTDTQYF.

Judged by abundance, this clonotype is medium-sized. CDR3 in amino acids: CASSTIRDDNSPLHF. The CDR3, as DNA: TGTGCCAGCTCAACAATCCGGGACGATAATTCACCCCTCCACTTT. The chain recombines TRBV18 with TRBJ1-6, with a weak D call TRBD1 (5 bases). Trimming shortened V by 5 bases and J by 5 bases, and 13 bases separated the two germline ends. The CDR3 is 15 amino acids. Germline loops: CDR1 KGHSH, CDR2 LQKENI.

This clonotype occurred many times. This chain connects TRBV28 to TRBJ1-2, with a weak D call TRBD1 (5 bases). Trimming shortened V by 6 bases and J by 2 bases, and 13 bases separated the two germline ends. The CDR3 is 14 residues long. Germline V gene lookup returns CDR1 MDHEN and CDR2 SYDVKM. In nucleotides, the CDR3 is TGTGCCAGCAGCTCGGGACCGCTAAACTATGGCTACACCTTC. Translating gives CASSSGPLNYGYTF.

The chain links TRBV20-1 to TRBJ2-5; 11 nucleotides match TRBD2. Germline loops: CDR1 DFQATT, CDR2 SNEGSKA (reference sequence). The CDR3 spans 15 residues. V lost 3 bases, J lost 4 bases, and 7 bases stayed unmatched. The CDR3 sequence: CSARGGLADLETQYF. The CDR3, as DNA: TGCAGTGCTAGGGGGGGACTAGCGGATCTAGAGACCCAGTACTTC.

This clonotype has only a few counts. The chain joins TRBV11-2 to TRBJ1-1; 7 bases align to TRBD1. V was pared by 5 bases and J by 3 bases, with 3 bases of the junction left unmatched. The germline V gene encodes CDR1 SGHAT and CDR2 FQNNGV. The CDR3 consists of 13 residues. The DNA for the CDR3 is TGTGCCAGCAGCGGGGACAGCCACACTGAAGCTTTCTTT. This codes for CASSGDSHTEAFF.

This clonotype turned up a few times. CDR3 DNA sequence: TGTGCCAGCAGCTTCGGTGGCGGTCAGCCCCAGCATTTT. Translating gives CASSFGGGQPQHF. The rearrangement uses TRBV6-2 or TRBV6-3 and TRBJ1-5, with D uncertain. The CDR3 is made up of 13 amino acids. V gave up 6 bases and J gave up 6 bases, with 12 bases separating them. CDR1 is MNHEY and CDR2 is SVGEGT in the germline V gene.

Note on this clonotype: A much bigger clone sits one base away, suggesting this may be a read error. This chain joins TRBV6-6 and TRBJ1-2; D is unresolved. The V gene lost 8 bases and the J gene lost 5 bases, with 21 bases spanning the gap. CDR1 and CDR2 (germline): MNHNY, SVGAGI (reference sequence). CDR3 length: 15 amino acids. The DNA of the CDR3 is TGTGCCAGCGCCAGCAGCGGGAGGGCCCTATATGGCTACACCTTC. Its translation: CASASSGRALYGYTF.

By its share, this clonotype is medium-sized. The CDR3 is CASSAIDRGTEAFF. CDR3 sequence (DNA): TGTGCCAGCAGTGCAATCGACAGGGGCACTGAAGCTTTCTTT. The V gene is TRBV6-1, the J gene TRBJ1-1, with 8 positions matching TRBD1. The V and J ends lost 4 bases and 4 bases, in that order; junction bases with no gene match: 5. This CDR3 region has 14 residues. Per germline, CDR1 MNHNS and CDR2 SASEGT.

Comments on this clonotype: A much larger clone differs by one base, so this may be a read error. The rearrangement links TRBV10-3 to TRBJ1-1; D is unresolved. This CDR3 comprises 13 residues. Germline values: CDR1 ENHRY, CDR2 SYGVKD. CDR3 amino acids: CASSPIDGTQAFF. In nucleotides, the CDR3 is TGTGCCAGCAGTCCGATTGACGGAACGCAAGCTTTCTTT.

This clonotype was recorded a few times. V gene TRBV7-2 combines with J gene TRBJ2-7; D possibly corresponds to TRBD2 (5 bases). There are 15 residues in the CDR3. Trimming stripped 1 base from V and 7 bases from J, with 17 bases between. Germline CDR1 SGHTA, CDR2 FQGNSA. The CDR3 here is CASSLESGRRGEQYF. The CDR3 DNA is TGTGCCAGCAGCTTAGAGTCAGGAAGGAGAGGGGAGCAGTACTTC.

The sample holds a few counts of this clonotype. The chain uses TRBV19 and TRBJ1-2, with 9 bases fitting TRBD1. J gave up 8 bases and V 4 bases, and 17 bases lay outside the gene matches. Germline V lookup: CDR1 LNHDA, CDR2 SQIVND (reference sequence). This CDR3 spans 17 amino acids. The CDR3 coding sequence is TGTGCCAGTAGTACCATACTGCTCGGGACAGGGTGGTCCGGCTACACCTTC. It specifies CASSTILLGTGWSGYTF.

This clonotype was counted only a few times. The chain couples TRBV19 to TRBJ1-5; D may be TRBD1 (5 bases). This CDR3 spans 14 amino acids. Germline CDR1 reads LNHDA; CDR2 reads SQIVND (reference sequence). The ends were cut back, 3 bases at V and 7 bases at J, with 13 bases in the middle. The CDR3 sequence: CASSIGPEGQPQHF. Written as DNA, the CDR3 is TGTGCCAGTAGTATTGGTCCAGAGGGGCAGCCCCAGCATTTT.

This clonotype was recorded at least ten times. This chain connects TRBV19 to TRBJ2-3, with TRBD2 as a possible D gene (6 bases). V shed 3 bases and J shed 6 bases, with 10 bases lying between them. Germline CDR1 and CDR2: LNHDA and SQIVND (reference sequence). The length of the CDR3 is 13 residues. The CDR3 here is CASSIWRADTQYF. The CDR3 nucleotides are TGTGCCAGTAGTATTTGGAGGGCGGATACGCAGTATTTT.

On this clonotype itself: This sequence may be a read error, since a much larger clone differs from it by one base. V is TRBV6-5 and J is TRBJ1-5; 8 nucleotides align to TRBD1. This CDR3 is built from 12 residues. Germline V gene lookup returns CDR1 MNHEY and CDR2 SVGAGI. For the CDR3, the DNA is TGTGCCAGTGGGACAGGTGGATTGCCCGAGCATTTT. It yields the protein CASGTGGLPEHF.